The 8 T cell receptor beta chains given below trace back to one sample, sequenced in a study of blood T cell repertoires in COVID-19. The table came from immunoSEQ multiplex PCR; TCRdb's copy has only in-frame clones and leaves some out. In the table there are some 200,000 clones, over 70% of which are singletons. The sequenced sample was peripheral blood. These receptors came from a woman in her 70s with acute or convalescent COVID-19.

V and J are TRBV7-6 and TRBJ2-3, with 7 bases fitting TRBD1. Germline lookup yields CDR1 SGHVS and CDR2 FNYEAQ. This CDR3 comprises 16 residues. Trimming removed 5 bases from V and 0 bases from J; junction bases left unmatched: 8. In nucleotides, the CDR3 is TGTGCCAGCAGCCGTACGACAGGGCGTAGCACAGATACGCAGTATTTT. Translating gives CASSRTTGRSTDTQYF.

The chain joins TRBV10-3 to TRBJ2-5; D possibly corresponds to TRBD1 (5 bases). The CDR3 totals 15 residues. V shed 5 bases and J shed 3 bases, with 16 bases lying between them. Germline loops: CDR1 ENHRY, CDR2 SYGVKD. CDR3: CAISTSGAAKETQYF. CDR3 in DNA: TGTGCCATCAGTACCAGTGGGGCGGCCAAAGAGACCCAGTACTTC.

This chain joins TRBV18 and TRBJ2-7; D might be TRBD1 (5 bases). The ends were cut back, 3 bases at V and 4 bases at J, with 10 bases in the middle. Germline V CDR1 and CDR2: KGHSH, LQKENI. This CDR3 has 13 residues. Here the CDR3 DNA reads TGTGCCAGCTCACCTGGACATTCGTACGAGCAGTACTTC. The encoded protein is CASSPGHSYEQYF.

V gene TRBV28 combines with J gene TRBJ2-2; TRBD2 matches 7 bases. J gave up 1 base and V 4 bases, and 6 bases lay outside the gene matches. Germline CDR1 and CDR2: MDHEN and SYDVKM. The CDR3 is 16 residues long. Here the CDR3 DNA reads TGTGCCAGCAGTTCCCCGCGCGGGGGGAACACCGGGGAGCTGTTTTTT. This translates into CASSSPRGGNTGELFF.

The chain carries TRBV5-1 and TRBJ2-1, with 7 bases aligning to TRBD2. The CDR3 has 14 amino acids. Unmatched junction bases numbered 5, after V lost 4 bases and J lost 4 bases. Germline CDR1 and CDR2: SGHRS and YFSETQ. This CDR3 is CASSHGLEYNEQFF. The CDR3 region has the DNA TGCGCCAGCAGCCACGGACTAGAATACAATGAGCAGTTCTTC.

Of note for this clone: The junction departs from the called germline gene at one end, perhaps through a read error. The gene calls are TRBV7-7 and TRBJ2-3; TRBD2 matches at 7 bases. CDR1 SSHAT and CDR2 FNYEAQ come from the germline V gene (reference sequence). CDR3 length: 15 residues. CDR3 sequence (DNA): TGTGCTAGCAGCTTAGGGACGGGGGGTCAAGATACGCAGTATTTT. This gives the protein CASSLGTGGQDTQYF.

This sequence joins TRBV7-9 and TRBJ1-2, with no clear D. CDR1 and CDR2 (germline): SEHNR, FQNEAQ (reference sequence). The CDR3 contains 17 residues. Trimming cost V 5 bases and J 0 bases, with 19 bases left between them. The CDR3 loop is CASSPTVGYSPNYGYTF. The CDR3 bases are TGTGCCAGCAGCCCCACGGTCGGCTACAGCCCTAACTATGGCTACACCTTC.

V gene TRBV5-6 combines with J gene TRBJ2-4; perhaps TRBD2 as D (6 bases). The CDR3 consists of 12 residues. Trimming removed 4 bases at V and 10 bases at J, with 12 bases between. From germline, CDR1 is SGHDT and CDR2 YYEEEE. CDR3 sequence reads: CASSRLGEIQYF. For the CDR3, the DNA is TGTGCCAGCAGCAGACTAGGGGAGATTCAGTACTTC.